This TCR beta chain is drawn from a study of shared clonotypes between healthy human individuals. On the study more broadly: Plates per donor: three CD4 naive, three CD4 memory, two CD8 naive, one CD8 memory.

Study results and caveats: Approximately 5% of naive CD4 clonotypes were shared across several donors.

Germline CDR1 and CDR2: SGHRS and YFSETQ. The CDR3 totals 16 residues. Trimming stripped 3 bases from V and 5 bases from J, with 20 bases between. Free of recent acute infections or vaccinations, the donors were healthy HIV-negative adults. Sequencing was performed with immunoSEQ multiplex PCR; in TCRdb, only in-frame clones are kept and a portion is missing. The sample shows roughly 680,000 clones, 55% to 75% of them seen only once. Turning to this clone: Its antigen is still unknown.

The rearrangement links TRBV5-1 to TRBJ2-5, with a possible D match to TRBD1 (6 bases). The receptor was isolated from a woman in her thirties in good health. The sequenced sample was memory CD4+ T cells sorted from blood. The subset was: CD45RA-negative fraction. The CDR3 nucleotides read TGCGCCAGCAGCTCGGGGCGAACAGGGCTTGGGGAGACCCAGTACTTC. Its protein is CASSSGRTGLGETQYF.